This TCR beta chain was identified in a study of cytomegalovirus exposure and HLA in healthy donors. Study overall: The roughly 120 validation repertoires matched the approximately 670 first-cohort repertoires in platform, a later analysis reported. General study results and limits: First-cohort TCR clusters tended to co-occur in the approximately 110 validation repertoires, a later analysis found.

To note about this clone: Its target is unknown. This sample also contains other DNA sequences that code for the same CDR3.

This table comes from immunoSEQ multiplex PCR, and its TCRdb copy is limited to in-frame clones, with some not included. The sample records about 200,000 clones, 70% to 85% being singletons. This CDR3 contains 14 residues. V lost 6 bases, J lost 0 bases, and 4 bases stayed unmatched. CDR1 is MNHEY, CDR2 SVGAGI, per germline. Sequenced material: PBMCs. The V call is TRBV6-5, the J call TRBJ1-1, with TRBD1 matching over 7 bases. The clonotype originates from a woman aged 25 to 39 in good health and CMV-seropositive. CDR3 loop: CASSRQGLNTEAFF. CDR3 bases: TGTGCCAGCAGCAGACAGGGACTGAACACTGAAGCTTTCTTT.